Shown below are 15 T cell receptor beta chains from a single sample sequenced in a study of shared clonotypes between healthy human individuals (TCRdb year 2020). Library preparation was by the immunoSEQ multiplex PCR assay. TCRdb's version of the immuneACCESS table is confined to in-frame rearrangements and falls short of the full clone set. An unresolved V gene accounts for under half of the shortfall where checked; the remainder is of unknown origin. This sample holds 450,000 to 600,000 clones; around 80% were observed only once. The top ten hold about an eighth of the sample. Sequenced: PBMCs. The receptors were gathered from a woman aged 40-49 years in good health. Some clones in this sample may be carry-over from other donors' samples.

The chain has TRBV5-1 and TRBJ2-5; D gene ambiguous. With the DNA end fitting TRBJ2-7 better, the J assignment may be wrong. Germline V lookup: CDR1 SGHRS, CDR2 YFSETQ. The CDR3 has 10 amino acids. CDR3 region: CASSFDEQYF. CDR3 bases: TGCGCCAGCAGCTTCGACGAGCAGTACTTC.

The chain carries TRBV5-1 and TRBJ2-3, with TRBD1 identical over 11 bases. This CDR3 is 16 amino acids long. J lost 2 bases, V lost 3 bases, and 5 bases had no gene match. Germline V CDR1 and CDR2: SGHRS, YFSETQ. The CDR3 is CASSSGTGGNTDTQYF. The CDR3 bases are TGCGCCAGCAGCTCAGGGACAGGGGGGAACACAGATACGCAGTATTTT.

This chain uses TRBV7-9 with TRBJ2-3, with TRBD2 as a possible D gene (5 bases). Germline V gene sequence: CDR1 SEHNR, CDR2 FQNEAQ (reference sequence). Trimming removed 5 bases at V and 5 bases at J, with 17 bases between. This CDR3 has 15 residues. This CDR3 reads CASSPTGSEGDTQYF. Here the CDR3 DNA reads TGTGCCAGCAGCCCGACGGGATCCGAGGGAGATACGCAGTATTTT.

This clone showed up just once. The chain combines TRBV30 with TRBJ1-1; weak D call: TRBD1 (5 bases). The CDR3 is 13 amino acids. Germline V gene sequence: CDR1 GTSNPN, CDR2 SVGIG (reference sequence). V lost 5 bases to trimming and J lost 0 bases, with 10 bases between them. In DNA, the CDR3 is TGTGCCTGGGAAAGACAGATGAACACTGAAGCTTTCTTT. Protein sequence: CAWERQMNTEAFF.

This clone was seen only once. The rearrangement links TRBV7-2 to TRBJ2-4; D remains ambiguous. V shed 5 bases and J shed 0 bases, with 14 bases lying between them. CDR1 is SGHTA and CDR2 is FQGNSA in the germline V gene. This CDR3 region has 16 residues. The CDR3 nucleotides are TGTGCCAGCAGCCCGGCAAGGATACTAGCCAAAAACATTCAGTACTTC. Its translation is CASSPARILAKNIQYF.

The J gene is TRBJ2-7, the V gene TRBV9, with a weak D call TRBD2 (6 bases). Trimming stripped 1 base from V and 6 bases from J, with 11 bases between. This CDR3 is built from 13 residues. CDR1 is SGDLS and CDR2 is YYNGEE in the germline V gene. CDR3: CASSVTGESEQYF. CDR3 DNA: TGTGCCAGCAGCGTAACGGGAGAAAGCGAGCAGTACTTC. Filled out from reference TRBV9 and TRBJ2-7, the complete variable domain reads DSGVTQTPKHLITATGQRVTLRCSPRSGDLSVYWYQQSLDQGLQFLIQYYNGEERAKGNILERFSAQQFPDLHSELNLSSLELGDSALYFCASSVTGESEQYFGPGTRLTVT.

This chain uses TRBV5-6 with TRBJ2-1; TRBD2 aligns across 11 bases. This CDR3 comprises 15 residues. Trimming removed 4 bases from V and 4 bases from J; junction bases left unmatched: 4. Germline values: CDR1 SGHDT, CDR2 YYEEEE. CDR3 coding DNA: TGTGCCAGCAGCGTACTAGCGGGAGTGTACAATGAGCAGTTCTTC. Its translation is CASSVLAGVYNEQFF.

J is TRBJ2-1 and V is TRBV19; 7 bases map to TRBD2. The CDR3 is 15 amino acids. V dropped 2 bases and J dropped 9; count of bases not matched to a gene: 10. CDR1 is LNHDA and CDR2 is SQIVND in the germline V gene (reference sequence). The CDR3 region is CASSIRRENGGEQFF. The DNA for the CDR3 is TGTGCCAGTAGTATAAGGCGGGAGAATGGAGGTGAGCAGTTCTTC.

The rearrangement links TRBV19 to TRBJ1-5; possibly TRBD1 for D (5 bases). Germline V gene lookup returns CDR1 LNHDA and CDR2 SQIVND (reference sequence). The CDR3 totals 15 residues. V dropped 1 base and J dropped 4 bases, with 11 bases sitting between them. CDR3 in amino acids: CASSIVWQGNQPQHF. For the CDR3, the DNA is TGTGCCAGTAGTATAGTGTGGCAGGGTAATCAGCCCCAGCATTTT.

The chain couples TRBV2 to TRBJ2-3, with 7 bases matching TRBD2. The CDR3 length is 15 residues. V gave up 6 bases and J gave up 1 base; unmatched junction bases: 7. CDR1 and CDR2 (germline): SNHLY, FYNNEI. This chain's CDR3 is CASRGPSGGTDTQYF. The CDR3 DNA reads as TGTGCCAGCAGGGGGCCTAGCGGAGGCACAGATACGCAGTATTTT.

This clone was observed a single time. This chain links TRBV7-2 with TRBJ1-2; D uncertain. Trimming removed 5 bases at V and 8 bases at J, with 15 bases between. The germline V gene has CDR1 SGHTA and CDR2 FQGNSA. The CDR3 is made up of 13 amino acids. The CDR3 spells CASSGSGIKGYTF. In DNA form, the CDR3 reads TGTGCCAGCAGCGGGAGCGGGATCAAAGGCTACACCTTC.

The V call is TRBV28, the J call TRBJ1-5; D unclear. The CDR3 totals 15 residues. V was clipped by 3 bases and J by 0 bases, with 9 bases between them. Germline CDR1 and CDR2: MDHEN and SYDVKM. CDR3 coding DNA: TGTGCCAGCAGTTTCGGGCCCCATAGCAATCAGCCCCAGCATTTT. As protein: CASSFGPHSNQPQHF.

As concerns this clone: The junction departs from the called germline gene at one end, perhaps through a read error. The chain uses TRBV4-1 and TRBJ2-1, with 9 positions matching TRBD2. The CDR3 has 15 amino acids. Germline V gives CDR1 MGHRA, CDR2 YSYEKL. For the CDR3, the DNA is TGCGCCAGCAGCCAACCCGGGACTAGCCACATGATGTTGGTCTTC. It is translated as CASSQPGTSHMMLVF.

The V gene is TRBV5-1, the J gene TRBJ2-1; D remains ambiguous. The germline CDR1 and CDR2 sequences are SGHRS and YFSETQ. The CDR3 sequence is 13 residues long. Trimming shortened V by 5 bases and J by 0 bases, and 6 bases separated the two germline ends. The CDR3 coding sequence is TGCGCCAGCAGTGGAAGCTCCTACAATGAGCAGTTCTTC. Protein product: CASSGSSYNEQFF.

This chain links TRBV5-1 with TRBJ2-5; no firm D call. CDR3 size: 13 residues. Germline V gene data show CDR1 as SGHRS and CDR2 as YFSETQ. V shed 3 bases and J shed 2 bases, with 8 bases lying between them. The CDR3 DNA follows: TGCGCCAGCAGCTCACGATGGCAAGAGACCCAGTACTTC. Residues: CASSSRWQETQYF.